This TCR beta chain stems from a study of cytomegalovirus exposure and HLA in healthy donors. Study findings and constraints: Altogether, more than 150 TCR beta chains were recorded as cytomegalovirus-associated. According to a later analysis, most TCR beta chains associated with CMV appeared HLA-restricted. Later on, a genetic analysis was performed. It linked a missense variant in DCLRE1C with V- and J-gene trimming of TCR beta.

CDR3 length: 13 residues. Germline loops: CDR1 SQVTM, CDR2 ANQGSEA. Trimming at V came to 6 bases and at J to 10 bases, leaving 9 bases not matched to a gene. PCR amplification relied on 60 Vbeta primers (plus 13 Jbeta primers). Sequenced by immunoSEQ multiplex PCR; TCRdb stores in-frame clones only, minus some. The sample lists approximately 110,000 clones, roughly 71% seen once, with about 4.4% in the top ten. Concerning this clone itself: Its antigen remains unidentified.

The donors (healthy individuals) were bone marrow donors. The rearrangement uses TRBV29-1 and TRBJ1-6; 7 bases are a match to TRBD1. Material: PBMCs. This TCR was sampled from a woman aged 45-60 years in good health and CMV-seropositive. DNA for the CDR3: TGCAGCGTAGCAACAGGGGCCGGATCACCCCTCCACTTT. This encodes CSVATGAGSPLHF.